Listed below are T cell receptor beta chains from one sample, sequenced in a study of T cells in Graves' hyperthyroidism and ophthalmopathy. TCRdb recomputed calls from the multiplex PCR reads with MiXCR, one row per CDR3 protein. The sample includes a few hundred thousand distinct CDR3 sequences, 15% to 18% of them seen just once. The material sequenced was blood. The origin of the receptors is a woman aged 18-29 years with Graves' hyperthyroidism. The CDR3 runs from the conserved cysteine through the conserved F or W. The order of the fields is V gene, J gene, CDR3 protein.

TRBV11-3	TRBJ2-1	CASSLDVWLAGGPSYNEQFF
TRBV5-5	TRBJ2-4	CASSFTGANIQYF
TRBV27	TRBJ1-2	CASRGEGSYGYTF
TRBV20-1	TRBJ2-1	CSAPTSGRINEQFF
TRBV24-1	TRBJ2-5	CATSELAGGRETQYF
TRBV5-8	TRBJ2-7	CASSRLGTGAVEQYF
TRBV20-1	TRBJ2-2	CSARDQGRAGTGELFF
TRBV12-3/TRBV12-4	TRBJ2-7	CASRREGGDEQYF
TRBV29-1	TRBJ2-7	CSVETGQGYEQYF
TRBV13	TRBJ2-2	CASSPRSYTGELFF
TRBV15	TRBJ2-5	CATSRGEGKETQYF
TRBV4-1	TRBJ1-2	CASSLHPAQGDGYGYTF
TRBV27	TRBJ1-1	CASSLAVSEGLNTEAFF
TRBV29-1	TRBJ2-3	CSSIGGAWHTDTQYF
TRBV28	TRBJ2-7	CASSLSTLPGQGYEQYF
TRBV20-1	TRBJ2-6	CSASGGTPGANVLTF
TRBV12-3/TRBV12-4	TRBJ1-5	CASSWTAPGNQPQHF
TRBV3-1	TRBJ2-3	CASSPGTSGRDTQYF
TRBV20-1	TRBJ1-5	CSADRVGGTSNQPQHF
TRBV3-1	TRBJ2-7	CASSPPGVGEQYF
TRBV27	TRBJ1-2	CASSITMGYGYTF
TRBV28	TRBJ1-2	CASRPTPGDLGYGYTF
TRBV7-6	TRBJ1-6	CASSLRTVNSPLHF
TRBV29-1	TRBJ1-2	CSVEGFNYGYTF
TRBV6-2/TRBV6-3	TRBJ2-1	CASSYTAGTSGYNEQFF
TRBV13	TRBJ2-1	CASSPRTSGRGYEQFF
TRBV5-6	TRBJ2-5	CASSTTGTSGSGTQYF